The T cell receptor (beta chain) under discussion was sequenced for a study of shared clonotypes between healthy human individuals. Study-wide background: There were three CD4 naive, three CD4 memory, two CD8 naive and one CD8 memory plates per donor.

CDR3 length: 15 residues. Study results and caveats: It was observed that 5% to 6% of naive CD4 clonotypes were shared across a handful of donors. The study's rarefaction showed incomplete sorted-subset sequencing despite large depth.

Note on this clone: Its antigen is unknown.

The data were produced by immunoSEQ multiplex PCR, yet TCRdb's version contains in-frame clones alone and is incomplete. The table has about 2 million clones, less than 95% seen once. Naivety among CD8 cells was defined by CD45RO negativity and positive CCR7 selection, thereby excluding terminally differentiated effector memory CD45RA+ cells. Donation came from healthy HIV-negative adults that had no recent acute infections or vaccinations. The V and J genes are TRBV21-1 and TRBJ2-7; the table's D call TRBD1 went unverified against the DNA. TRBV21-1 is an annotated pseudogene. This clonotype was sampled from a man between 18 and 35 years old in good health. The source material was naive CD8+ T cells sorted from blood. DNA for the CDR3: TGTGCCAGCAGCAAAGGACAGGACCTCTCCTACGAGCAGTACTTC. It translates to CASSKGQDLSYEQYF.